Presented here are 18 T cell receptor beta chains from one specimen sequenced in a study of shared T cell receptors in the human thymus. Sequencing used immunoSEQ multiplex PCR; TCRdb keeps in-frame clones, though not all of them. The sample lists about 380,000 clones; 85% to 95% were seen once. The sample comprised thymocytes. The source of these receptors is a human donor.

The CDR3 loop reads CASSLVTAGANVLTF. The DNA of the CDR3 is TGTGCCAGCAGCTTAGTGACAGCTGGGGCCAACGTCCTGACTTTC. The rearrangement joins TRBV11-2 to TRBJ2-6; perhaps TRBD1 as D (5 bases). The CDR3 contains 15 residues. CDR1 is SGHAT and CDR2 is FQNNGV in the germline V gene. V shed 1 base and J shed 2 bases, with 6 bases lying between them.

The V and J genes are TRBV4-1 and TRBJ2-3, with D possibly being TRBD1 (5 bases). The CDR3 loop spans 21 amino acids. CDR1 and CDR2 (germline): MGHRA, YSYEKL. Trimming took 4 bases from V and 2 from J, leaving 31 bases between them. CDR3 sequence: CASSRLPPEDHRMKITDTQYF. The CDR3 DNA reads as TGCGCCAGCAGCCGCCTTCCTCCAGAGGATCACAGGATGAAAATCACAGATACGCAGTATTTT.

The rearrangement joins TRBV11-2 to TRBJ2-1; D gene uncertain. The V gene lost 0 bases and the J gene lost 4 bases, with 7 bases spanning the gap. The CDR3 length is 14 residues. Germline assignment: CDR1 SGHAT and CDR2 FQNNGV. CDR3 nucleotides: TGTGCCAGCAGCTTAGAAATTGAGTACAATGAGCAGTTCTTC. Amino acid sequence: CASSLEIEYNEQFF.

The chain is built from TRBV6-5 and TRBJ1-1; D not certain. This CDR3 comprises 15 residues. Trimming shortened V by 0 bases and J by 10 bases, and 18 bases separated the two germline ends. Germline V gene lookup returns CDR1 MNHEY and CDR2 SVGAGI. CDR3 DNA sequence: TGTGCCAGCAGTTACTCGATAGATAGATCCAGCCCAGCTTTCTTT. Its protein is CASSYSIDRSSPAFF.

V and J are TRBV10-1 and TRBJ2-7; D is possibly TRBD2 (6 bases). The V gene lost 5 bases and the J gene lost 2 bases, with 16 bases spanning the gap. CDR1 is WNHNN, CDR2 SYGVQD, per germline (reference sequence). The CDR3 spans 15 residues. CDR3 in amino acids: CASSFLIADPYEQYF. The CDR3, as DNA: TGCGCCAGCAGTTTCCTTATAGCGGATCCCTACGAGCAGTACTTC.

The rearrangement links TRBV5-1 to TRBJ2-7; unclear D gene. The CDR3 is made up of 15 amino acids. Trimming left V 4 bases short and J 6 bases short, with 20 bases between. The germline V gene encodes CDR1 SGHRS and CDR2 YFSETQ. CDR3 sequence: CASSGYTDRHGEQYF. CDR3 nucleotide sequence: TGCGCCAGCAGCGGATACACGGACCGACATGGCGAGCAGTACTTC.

The rearrangement uses TRBV4-3 and TRBJ2-1; the match to TRBD2 covers 16 bases. The junction had 10 bases not matched to a gene; V was cut back by 2 bases and J by 0 bases. CDR1 LGHNA and CDR2 YSLEER come from the germline V gene. The CDR3 loop spans 21 amino acids. The CDR3 reads CASSQSGTSGRGESSYNEQFF. Here the CDR3 DNA reads TGCGCCAGCAGCCAAAGCGGGACTAGCGGGAGGGGGGAAAGCTCCTACAATGAGCAGTTCTTC.

J is TRBJ1-3 and V is TRBV27, with 7 bases identical to TRBD1. Germline lookup yields CDR1 MNHEY and CDR2 SMNVEV (reference sequence). V shed 6 bases and J 4 bases; nucleotides not matched to a gene: 12. The CDR3 is 16 amino acids. Here the CDR3 reads CASSPRGFIAGNTIYF. CDR3 DNA: TGTGCCAGCAGCCCCAGGGGGTTCATAGCCGGAAACACCATATATTTT.

V usage is TRBV28 and J usage is TRBJ2-7; 13 positions match TRBD2. J lost 1 base, V lost 6 bases, and 12 bases had no gene match. This CDR3 contains 18 residues. CDR1 is MDHEN and CDR2 is SYDVKM in the germline V gene. The CDR3 DNA sequence: TGTGCCAGCAGCATATCCGGGACTAGCGGGATCCTATCCTACGAGCAGTACTTC. Translation: CASSISGTSGILSYEQYF.

The CDR3 sequence is CASSHHRATNTEAFF. The CDR3 DNA sequence: TGTGCCAGCAGTCACCACAGGGCAACGAACACTGAAGCTTTCTTT. The chain links TRBV28 to TRBJ1-1; a weak D match, TRBD1 (6 bases). The germline V and J ends were trimmed by 5 bases and 1 base, with 14 bases remaining between them. Looked up from germline, CDR1 is MDHEN and CDR2 is SYDVKM. The CDR3 sequence is 15 residues long.

The gene calls are TRBV5-4 and TRBJ2-1, with D possibly being TRBD1 (6 bases). Germline loops: CDR1 SGHNT, CDR2 YYREEE (reference sequence). The CDR3 is made up of 13 amino acids. The V end lost 2 bases, the J end lost 9 bases, and 12 bases lay between the germline ends. CDR3 loop: CASSLDVRGEQFF. The CDR3 DNA follows: TGTGCCAGCAGCTTAGACGTCAGGGGTGAGCAGTTCTTC.

V is TRBV5-1 and J is TRBJ2-7; 9 bases match TRBD2. The CDR3 extends over 14 amino acids. V lost 0 bases and J lost 4; bases outside the gene matches: 2. CDR1 is SGHRS and CDR2 is YFSETQ in the germline V gene. CDR3 region: CASSLGLAVYEQYF. As DNA, the CDR3 is TGCGCCAGCAGCTTGGGACTAGCGGTTTACGAGCAGTACTTC. The whole variable domain, filled in from reference TRBV5-1 and TRBJ2-7, reads KAGVTQTPRYLIKTRGQQVTLSCSPISGHRSVSWYQQTPGQGLQFLFEYFSETQRNKGNFPGRFSGRQFSNSRSEMNVSTLELGDSALYLCASSLGLAVYEQYFGPGTRLTVT.

The V call is TRBV28, the J call TRBJ1-1, with D unclear. Germline CDR1 MDHEN, CDR2 SYDVKM. V shed 8 bases and J shed 7 bases, with 17 bases lying between them. The CDR3 has 13 residues. For the CDR3, the DNA is TGTGCCAGCCGCCCGGGGAGGGATCTTGAAGCTTTCTTT. It specifies CASRPGRDLEAFF. Looking up the rest from reference TRBV28 and TRBJ1-1 gives the full variable domain: DVKVTQSSRYLVKRTGEKVFLECVQDMDHENMFWYRQDPGLGLRLIYFSYDVKMKEKGDIPEGYSVSREKKERFSLILESASTNQTSMYLCASRPGRDLEAFFGQGTRLTVV.

The V gene is TRBV5-1, the J gene TRBJ2-7, with no clear D. This CDR3 contains 15 residues. The germline V and J ends were trimmed by 1 base and 3 bases, with 14 bases remaining between them. Germline lookup yields CDR1 SGHRS and CDR2 YFSETQ. In DNA, the CDR3 is TGCGCCAGCAGCTTGAATTCAGTGGGCCTCTACGAGCAGTACTTC. Residues: CASSLNSVGLYEQYF. Together with reference TRBV5-1 and TRBJ2-7, the CDR3 gives the full variable domain: KAGVTQTPRYLIKTRGQQVTLSCSPISGHRSVSWYQQTPGQGLQFLFEYFSETQRNKGNFPGRFSGRQFSNSRSEMNVSTLELGDSALYLCASSLNSVGLYEQYFGPGTRLTVT.

CDR3 sequence: CASSFRAPQTHEQFF. In DNA, the CDR3 is TGCGCCAGCAGCTTCCGGGCTCCCCAGACCCATGAGCAGTTCTTC. The chain is built from TRBV5-1 and TRBJ2-1; D is undetermined. V lost 2 bases and J 8 bases, leaving 17 bases between the germline ends. The CDR3 has 15 amino acids. CDR1 and CDR2 (germline): SGHRS, YFSETQ.

The chain is built from TRBV18 and TRBJ2-7, with 7 bases matching TRBD1. Per the germline V gene, CDR1 is KGHSH and CDR2 is LQKENI. V lost 5 bases, J lost 7 bases, and 8 bases stayed unmatched. This CDR3 contains 13 residues. The DNA of the CDR3 is TGTGCCAGCTCATCCCAACAGGGGTATGAGCAGTACTTC. Translating gives CASSSQQGYEQYF.

The V gene is TRBV28, the J gene TRBJ1-2, with D possibly being TRBD1 (5 bases). The CDR3 consists of 14 residues. In germline, CDR1 is MDHEN, CDR2 SYDVKM. The germline V and J ends were trimmed by 2 bases and 8 bases, with 15 bases remaining between them. The CDR3 sequence: CASSLEAGLEGYTF. The CDR3, as DNA: TGTGCCAGCAGTTTAGAGGCGGGGCTAGAAGGCTACACCTTC.

The chain links TRBV15 to TRBJ1-3; TRBD1 matches 7 bases. J lost 0 bases, V lost 0 bases, and 11 bases had no gene match. CDR3 size: 19 residues. The germline V gene has CDR1 LNHNV and CDR2 YYDKDF (reference sequence). The CDR3 spells CATSREIPGTVISGNTIYF. CDR3 in DNA: TGTGCCACCAGCAGAGAAATTCCCGGGACAGTGATCTCTGGAAACACCATATATTTT.